The 27 T cell receptor beta chains listed next were all sequenced from one sample in a study of T cells after somatic rescue of genetic block (dated by TCRdb to about 2020). The protocol used for the library was the immunoSEQ multiplex PCR assay. Here the immuneACCESS table is served through TCRdb, limited to in-frame sequences with V and J called. Missing clones are a known gap in these copies; in checked studies unresolved V genes cover under half, and the rest lacks a known reason. In this sample the table shows 12,000 or so clones, around 72% of which occur a single time. The top ten constitute about 20% of the sample. The specimen was peripheral blood mononuclear cells (PBMCs). The source of these receptors is a boy younger than 18.

The chain couples TRBV10-3 to TRBJ2-1, with 9 positions matching TRBD2. Per the germline V gene, CDR1 is ENHRY and CDR2 is SYGVKD. This CDR3 has 16 residues. Trimming took 4 bases from V and 9 from J; bases not matched to a gene: 13. The CDR3 loop is CAISVPRSGGVSEQFF. CDR3 coding DNA: TGTGCCATCAGTGTGCCCCGTAGCGGGGGTGTGAGTGAGCAGTTCTTC.

V gene TRBV28 combines with J gene TRBJ2-7, with 7 bases that match TRBD1. The germline V gene has CDR1 MDHEN and CDR2 SYDVKM. The CDR3 covers 16 residues. J gave up 3 bases and V 3 bases, and 11 bases lay outside the gene matches. The CDR3 coding sequence is TGTGCCAGCAGTTTTATACCCTTGGCAGGGGGCTACGAGCAGTACTTC. It specifies CASSFIPLAGGYEQYF.

This clone was picked up a small number of times. This sequence joins TRBV4-2 and TRBJ2-7; 14 bases are shared with TRBD2. This CDR3 spans 15 amino acids. Unmatched junction bases numbered 6, after V lost 5 bases and J lost 6 bases. The germline gives CDR1 LGHNA, CDR2 YNFKEQ. The CDR3 DNA follows: TGTGCCAGCAGCAATCGGGGGACTAGCGGGAGCGAGCAGTACTTC. This codes for CASSNRGTSGSEQYF.

V usage is TRBV9 and J usage is TRBJ2-1; TRBD1 agrees at 7 bases. With 4 bases clipped from V and 4 bases from J, the junction kept 8 bases outside the gene matches. CDR1 SGDLS and CDR2 YYNGEE come from the germline V gene. The length of the CDR3 is 15 residues. CDR3 bases: TGTGCCAGCAGCCCTCCCGGGACAGCATACAATGAGCAGTTCTTC. Translating it yields CASSPPGTAYNEQFF.

This sequence joins TRBV5-8 and TRBJ2-7; D remains unclear. V dropped 0 bases and J dropped 3 bases, with 7 bases sitting between them. The CDR3 is made up of 13 amino acids. Germline-derived CDR1 and CDR2 are SGHTS and YDEGEE. The CDR3 DNA follows: TGTGCCAGCAGCTTGGGCCATATCTACGAGCAGTACTTC. Its translation is CASSLGHIYEQYF.

This clone has more than one count but fewer than ten. The chain has TRBV2 and TRBJ1-5; D is possibly TRBD1 (5 bases). V lost 4 bases to trimming and J lost 0 bases, with 16 bases between them. The CDR3 has 17 residues. Germline assignment: CDR1 SNHLY and CDR2 FYNNEI. CDR3 DNA sequence: TGTGCCAGCAGTGGAATCGGGGGTAGAAGTAGCAATCAGCCCCAGCATTTT. As protein: CASSGIGGRSSNQPQHF. Together with reference TRBV2 and TRBJ1-5, the CDR3 gives the full variable domain: EPEVTQTPSHQVTQMGQEVILRCVPISNHLYFYWYRQILGQKVEFLVSFYNNEISEKSEIFDDQFSVERPDGSNFTLKIRSTKLEDSAMYFCASSGIGGRSSNQPQHFGDGTRLSIL.

The V and J genes are TRBV18 and TRBJ2-2, with D unclear. The V and J ends lost 3 bases and 0 bases respectively, with 11 bases between them. CDR1 is KGHSH and CDR2 is LQKENI in the germline V gene. The CDR3 contains 16 residues. The CDR3 DNA sequence: TGTGCCAGCTCACCGCCATCGCGGTCGAACACCGGGGAGCTGTTTTTT. Translating gives CASSPPSRSNTGELFF.

The chain has TRBV6-1 and TRBJ2-4, with TRBD1 as a possible D gene (6 bases). Trimming shortened V by 1 base and J by 2 bases, and 12 bases separated the two germline ends. Germline V lookup: CDR1 MNHNS, CDR2 SASEGT. This CDR3 comprises 16 residues. DNA of the CDR3: TGTGCCAGCAGTGAAGACAGGGCACTAACCAAAAACATTCAGTACTTC. This translates into CASSEDRALTKNIQYF.

The chain has TRBV10-3 and TRBJ2-5, with D perhaps TRBD1 (7 bases). Trimming cost V 4 bases and J 4 bases, with 16 bases left between them. Per the germline V gene, CDR1 is ENHRY and CDR2 is SYGVKD. The length of the CDR3 is 15 residues. This chain's CDR3 is CAISVNSGGRETQYF. Here the CDR3 DNA reads TGTGCCATCAGTGTAAATTCAGGGGGGCGAGAGACCCAGTACTTC.

This sequence joins TRBV28 and TRBJ1-3; no clear D gene. V was cut by 11 bases and J by 8 bases, with 16 bases left in between. Germline V CDR1 and CDR2: MDHEN, SYDVKM. CDR3 size: 12 residues. The CDR3 sequence is CAGRGEGDTIYF. The CDR3 nucleotides are TGTGCCGGACGCGGTGAAGGAGACACCATATATTTT.

The V call is TRBV7-9, the J call TRBJ1-4, with unresolved D. This CDR3 has 14 amino acids. The V and J ends lost 2 bases and 5 bases respectively, with 9 bases between them. The germline V gene has CDR1 SEHNR and CDR2 FQNEAQ (reference sequence). The CDR3 here is CASSLYGKNEKLFF. For the CDR3, the DNA is TGTGCCAGCAGCTTATACGGTAAAAATGAAAAACTGTTTTTT.

The chain combines TRBV5-1 with TRBJ2-3; D may be TRBD1 (5 bases). Germline CDR1 and CDR2: SGHRS and YFSETQ. This CDR3 is 12 amino acids long. Trimming took 5 bases from V and 5 from J, leaving 9 bases between them. CDR3 amino acids: CASRTVGDTQYF. The CDR3 DNA reads TGCGCCAGCAGGACAGTTGGAGATACGCAGTATTTT.

This chain links TRBV10-3 with TRBJ2-5; D call uncertain. In germline, CDR1 is ENHRY, CDR2 SYGVKD. Between the trimmed V and J ends, which lost 3 bases and 5 bases, there was a span of 7 bases. The CDR3 runs 12 residues. CDR3 sequence reads: CAISEKWETQYF. As DNA, the CDR3 is TGTGCCATCAGTGAAAAGTGGGAGACCCAGTACTTC.

The J gene is TRBJ2-6, the V gene TRBV18; the match to TRBD1 covers 11 bases. This CDR3 has 20 residues. V trimming: 4 bases; J trimming: 1 base; junction bases outside the gene matches: 12. Looked up from germline, CDR1 is KGHSH and CDR2 is LQKENI. The CDR3 spells CASSQPGQGDKASGANVLTF. The CDR3 bases are TGTGCCAGCTCACAACCGGGACAGGGGGATAAAGCTTCTGGGGCCAACGTCCTGACTTTC.

This chain uses TRBV6-1 with TRBJ1-5, with 7 bases matching TRBD1. CDR1 is MNHNS, CDR2 SASEGT, per germline. V lost 4 bases to trimming and J lost 4 bases; unmatched junction nucleotides: 4. The CDR3 totals 14 residues. The CDR3: CASSGAGGNQPQHF. CDR3 bases: TGTGCCAGCAGTGGCGCAGGGGGGAATCAGCCCCAGCATTTT.

The chain uses TRBV6-5 and TRBJ2-1, with 12 positions matching TRBD2. Germline CDR1 and CDR2: MNHEY and SVGAGI. This CDR3 region has 15 residues. J was trimmed by 8 bases and V by 2 bases; bases with no gene match: 4. The CDR3, as DNA: TGTGCCAGCAGTTACGGGCTAGCGGGAGGGTATGAGCAGTTCTTC. Residues: CASSYGLAGGYEQFF.

V gene TRBV30 combines with J gene TRBJ2-7; 10 nucleotides line up with TRBD2. The CDR3 contains 14 residues. V was clipped by 2 bases and J by 7 bases; unmatched bases: 8. Per germline, CDR1 GTSNPN and CDR2 SVGIG (reference sequence). In DNA form, the CDR3 reads TGTGCCTGGAGTCTCAGCGGGGGGGGTTGGGAGCAGTACTTC. This codes for CAWSLSGGGWEQYF.

The chain uses TRBV5-6 and TRBJ1-6, with 10 bases that match TRBD1. The CDR3 extends over 16 amino acids. V was clipped by 3 bases and J by 2 bases; unmatched bases: 2. The germline V gene encodes CDR1 SGHDT and CDR2 YYEEEE. CDR3 nucleotide sequence: TGTGCCAGCAGCTCCGGGACAGGGGCCTATAATTCACCCCTCCACTTT. This translates into CASSSGTGAYNSPLHF.

The chain links TRBV30 to TRBJ2-1, with D possibly TRBD2 on 5 matching bases. Germline V gene sequence: CDR1 GTSNPN, CDR2 SVGIG (reference sequence). V dropped 0 bases and J dropped 5 bases, with 14 bases sitting between them. The length of the CDR3 is 15 residues. The CDR3 sequence is CAWSVQAEAHNEQFF. Written as DNA, the CDR3 is TGTGCCTGGAGTGTACAAGCGGAGGCCCACAATGAGCAGTTCTTC.

The V call is TRBV7-8, the J call TRBJ1-2; TRBD1 might be the D (5 bases). There are 14 residues in the CDR3. V was shortened by 2 bases and J by 2 bases, with 9 bases between the two germline ends. Germline CDR1 and CDR2: SGHVS and FQNEAQ. CDR3 sequence reads: CASSLTGGNYGYTF. The CDR3 nucleotides are TGTGCCAGCAGCTTAACCGGGGGGAACTATGGCTACACCTTC.

The V gene is TRBV28, the J gene TRBJ1-6; D ambiguous. CDR1 is MDHEN, CDR2 SYDVKM, per germline. V lost 1 base to trimming and J lost 3 bases, with 13 bases between them. This CDR3 is built from 17 residues. The CDR3 is CASSLLGGPNYNSPLHF. Here the CDR3 DNA reads TGTGCCAGCAGTTTATTAGGTGGACCGAACTATAATTCACCCCTCCACTTT.

This clone is medium-sized within its sample. The chain has TRBV5-1 and TRBJ2-2; D may be TRBD1 (6 bases). The CDR3 runs 17 residues. Looked up from germline, CDR1 is SGHRS and CDR2 is YFSETQ. V gave up 1 base and J gave up 1 base, with 14 bases separating them. The chain's CDR3 is CASSLWRIQGNTGELFF. The CDR3 bases are TGCGCCAGCAGCTTGTGGAGAATACAGGGGAACACCGGGGAGCTGTTTTTT.

Sample share makes this clone medium-sized. The rearrangement uses TRBV2 and TRBJ2-5; TRBD1 matches at 7 bases. This CDR3 has 12 residues. The germline V gene encodes CDR1 SNHLY and CDR2 FYNNEI. The trim removed 11 bases at V and 3 bases at J, leaving 6 bases unmatched. The chain's CDR3 is CAGRGQKETQYF. The CDR3 DNA reads TGTGCCGGAAGGGGACAGAAAGAGACCCAGTACTTC.

This clone occurred once. V and J are TRBV10-3 and TRBJ1-2; TRBD1 matches 9 bases. J lost 6 bases, V lost 4 bases, and 15 bases had no gene match. The germline CDR1 and CDR2 sequences are ENHRY and SYGVKD. The CDR3 consists of 17 residues. Here the CDR3 reads CAISARVGGDRVDGYTF. In DNA, the CDR3 is TGTGCCATCAGTGCACGGGTTGGAGGGGACAGGGTCGATGGCTACACCTTC.

The chain has TRBV21-1 and TRBJ2-7; the table's D gene call, TRBD2, was not cross checked with the DNA. TRBV21-1 is a pseudogene. This CDR3 is built from 15 residues. CDR3: CASSNWPSGPYEQYF. The CDR3 coding sequence is TGTGCCAGCAGCAATTGGCCTAGCGGTCCCTACGAGCAGTACTTC.

The chain employs TRBV11-2 and TRBJ2-1; 9 nucleotides match TRBD1. V lost 3 bases, J lost 8 bases, and 8 bases stayed unmatched. This CDR3 region has 15 residues. Germline values: CDR1 SGHAT, CDR2 FQNNGV. The CDR3 DNA is TGTGCCAGCAGCTTTCCGGGACAGGGTGGTTATGAGCAGTTCTTC. Its translation is CASSFPGQGGYEQFF. Full variable domain (remainder filled in from reference TRBV11-2 and TRBJ2-1): EAGVAQSPRYKIIEKRQSVAFWCNPISGHATLYWYQQILGQGPKLLIQFQNNGVVDDSQLPKDRFSAERLKGVDSTLKIQPAKLEDSAVYLCASSFPGQGGYEQFFGPGTRLTVL.

The V call is TRBV7-9, the J call TRBJ2-7; D not resolved. The CDR3 contains 15 residues. The germline V gene encodes CDR1 SEHNR and CDR2 FQNEAQ (reference sequence). The V end was cut by 1 base, the J end by 7 bases, with 17 bases between. CDR3 amino acids: CASSLGRGSVGEQYF. The CDR3 nucleotides are TGTGCCAGCAGCTTAGGTAGAGGAAGCGTTGGAGAGCAGTACTTC.